The source of this TCR beta chain is a study of cytomegalovirus exposure and HLA in healthy donors. Whole-study findings and limits: As a later analysis showed, a missense DCLRE1C variant was linked to trimming of TCR beta V- and J-genes. There were several of the most significant clusters that appeared linked to common viral pathogens in a later analysis.

It was with 60 Vbeta and 13 Jbeta primers that the PCR ran. TCRdb's table, derived via immunoSEQ multiplex PCR, lists solely in-frame clones and lacks some. The sample records 170,000 or so clones, around 83% being singletons. This CDR3 is built from 15 residues. Germline values: CDR1 MNHEY, CDR2 SMNVEV (reference sequence). V was pared by 6 bases and J by 2 bases, with 10 bases of the junction left unmatched. This clone was detected only once. Its antigen is not known. This receptor was obtained from a man aged 50 to 60 in good health and CMV-seronegative. Sample: PBMCs. This chain joins TRBV27 and TRBJ2-7, with TRBD1 identical over 7 bases. The CDR3 sequence is CASRRDLGTAYEQYF. CDR3 DNA: TGTGCCAGCAGAAGGGACCTAGGGACAGCCTACGAGCAGTACTTC.